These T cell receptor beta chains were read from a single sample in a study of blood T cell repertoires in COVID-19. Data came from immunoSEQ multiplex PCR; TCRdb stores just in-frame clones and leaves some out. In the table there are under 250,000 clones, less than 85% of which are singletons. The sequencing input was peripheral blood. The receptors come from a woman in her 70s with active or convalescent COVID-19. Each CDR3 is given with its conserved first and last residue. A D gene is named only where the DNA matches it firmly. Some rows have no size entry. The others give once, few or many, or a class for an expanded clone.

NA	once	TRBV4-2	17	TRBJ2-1	CASSQLVGASSYNEQFF	TGTGCCAGCAGCCAGCTGGTGGGGGCCAGCTCCTACAATGAGCAGTTCTTC
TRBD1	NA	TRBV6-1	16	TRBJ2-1	CASSEQPGQGYNEQFF	TGTGCCAGCAGTGAGCAGCCGGGACAGGGCTACAATGAGCAGTTCTTC
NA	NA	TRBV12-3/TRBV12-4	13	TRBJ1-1	CASTFLRNTEAFF	TGTGCCAGCACCTTTCTTAGGAACACTGAAGCTTTCTTT
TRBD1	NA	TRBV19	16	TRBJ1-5	CASRPPGQRSNQPQHF	TGTGCCAGTAGGCCCCCGGGACAGAGGAGCAATCAGCCCCAGCATTTT
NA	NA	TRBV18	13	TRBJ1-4	CASSRGMDEKLFF	TGTGCCAGCTCACGCGGTATGGATGAAAAACTGTTTTTT
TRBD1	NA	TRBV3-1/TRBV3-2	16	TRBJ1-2	CASSLVQGGDNYGYTF	TGTGCCAGCAGCCTTGTACAGGGGGGAGATAACTATGGCTACACCTTC
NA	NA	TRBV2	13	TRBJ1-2	CASSEGTVDGYTF	TGTGCCAGCAGTGAAGGGACAGTCGATGGCTACACCTTC
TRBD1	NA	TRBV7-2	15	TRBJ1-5	CASSRDSRGNQPQHF	TGTGCCAGCAGCCGGGACAGCCGGGGCAATCAGCCCCAGCATTTT
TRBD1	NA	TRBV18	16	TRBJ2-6	CASSPTGGTGANVLTF	TGTGCCAGCTCACCAACAGGGGGCACTGGGGCCAACGTCCTGACTTTC
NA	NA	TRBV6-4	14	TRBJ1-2	CASSPNGVDYGYTF	TGTGCCAGCAGTCCTAACGGGGTGGACTATGGCTACACCTTC
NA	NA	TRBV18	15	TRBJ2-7	CASSPRTDSSYEQYF	TGTGCCAGCTCACCCCGGACGGACAGCTCCTACGAGCAGTACTTC
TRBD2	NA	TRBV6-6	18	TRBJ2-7	CASSRNIRAGGSSYEQYF	TGTGCCAGCAGTCGAAATATTCGAGCGGGAGGTTCCTCCTACGAGCAGTACTTC
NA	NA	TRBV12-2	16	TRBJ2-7	CASRPRLAGNSYEQYF	TGTGCAAGTCGCCCACGGCTAGCGGGGAACTCCTACGAGCAGTACTTC
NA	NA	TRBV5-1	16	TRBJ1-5	CASSLGEGALGQPQHF	TGCGCCAGCAGCTTGGGAGAGGGTGCGCTAGGTCAGCCCCAGCATTTT
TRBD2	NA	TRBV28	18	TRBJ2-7	CASSLGGLAGGPGYEQYF	TGTGCCAGCAGTTTGGGGGGACTAGCGGGAGGGCCGGGCTACGAGCAGTACTTC
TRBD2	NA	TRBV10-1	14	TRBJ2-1	CASGVASGAYEQFF	TGCGCCTCCGGTGTGGCTAGCGGGGCCTATGAGCAGTTCTTC
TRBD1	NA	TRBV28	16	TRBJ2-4	CASSTPGQGGGYIQYF	TGTGCCAGCAGTACCCCGGGACAGGGTGGTGGGTACATTCAGTACTTC
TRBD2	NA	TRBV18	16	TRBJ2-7	CASSPGLAGGAYEQYF	TGTGCCAGCTCACCGGGACTAGCGGGAGGCGCCTACGAGCAGTACTTC
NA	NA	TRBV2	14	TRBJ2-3	CASSGVLRTDTQYF	TGTGCCAGCAGTGGTGTCCTGAGAACAGATACGCAGTATTTT
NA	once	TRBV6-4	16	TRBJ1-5	CASRDPSGYSNQPQHF	TGTGCCAGCAGGGACCCATCAGGGTATAGCAATCAGCCCCAGCATTTT
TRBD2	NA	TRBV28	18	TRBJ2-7	CASSLSALGIAGAYEQYF	TGTGCCAGCAGTTTATCGGCGCTTGGGATAGCGGGAGCGTACGAGCAGTACTTC
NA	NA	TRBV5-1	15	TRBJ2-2	CASSLATTTGRELFF	TGCGCCAGCAGCTTGGCCACGACGACGGGGAGGGAGCTGTTTTTT
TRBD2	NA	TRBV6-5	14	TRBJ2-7	CASSSASGNDEQYF	TGTGCCAGCAGTTCGGCTAGCGGGAACGACGAGCAGTACTTC
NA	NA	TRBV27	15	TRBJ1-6	CASSLFAGPNSPLHF	TGTGCCAGCAGTTTATTTGCAGGGCCGAATTCACCCCTCCACTTT
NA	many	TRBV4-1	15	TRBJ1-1	CASSQQWGGMTEAFF	TGCGCCAGCAGCCAACAATGGGGGGGAATGACTGAAGCTTTCTTT
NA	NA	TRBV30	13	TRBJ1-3	CAWSWGLPNTIYF	TGTGCCTGGAGTTGGGGGCTTCCGAACACCATATATTTT
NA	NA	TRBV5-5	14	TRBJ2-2	CASSLEGVPGELFF	TGTGCCAGCAGCTTGGAGGGGGTACCCGGGGAGCTGTTTTTT
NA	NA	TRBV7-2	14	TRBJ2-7	CASSLTPRVNEQYF	TGTGCCAGCAGCTTGACTCCGCGGGTAAACGAGCAGTACTTC
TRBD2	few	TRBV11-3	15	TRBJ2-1	CASSSTGGSYNEQFF	TGTGCCAGCAGCTCCACGGGGGGTAGCTACAATGAGCAGTTCTTC
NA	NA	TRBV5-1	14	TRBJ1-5	CASSLAGDGQPQHF	TGCGCCAGCAGCTTGGCAGGGGACGGGCAGCCCCAGCATTTT
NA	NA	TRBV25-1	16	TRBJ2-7	CASTKWGGTGNYEQYF	TGTGCCAGCACTAAATGGGGGGGGACAGGTAACTACGAGCAGTACTTC
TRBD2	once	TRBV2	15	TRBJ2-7	CASSGLAGGPDEQYF	TGTGCCAGCAGTGGTCTAGCGGGGGGGCCGGACGAGCAGTACTTC
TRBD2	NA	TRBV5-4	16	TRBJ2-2	CASSDRGRTHTGELFF	TGTGCCAGCAGCGATCGCGGGAGGACCCACACCGGGGAGCTGTTTTTT
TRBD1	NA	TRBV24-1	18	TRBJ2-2	CATSDLRTGQGRTGELFF	TGTGCCACCAGTGATTTGCGTACAGGACAGGGTAGGACCGGGGAGCTGTTTTTT
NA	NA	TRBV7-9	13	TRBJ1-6	CASSLDSNSPLHF	TGTGCCAGCAGCTTGGATAGCAATTCACCCCTCCACTTT
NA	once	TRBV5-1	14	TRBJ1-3	CASSVDTAGNTIYF	TGCGCCAGCAGCGTAGACACGGCTGGAAACACCATATATTTT
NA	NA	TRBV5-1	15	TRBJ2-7	CASSLDVGRPYEQYF	TGCGCCAGCAGCTTGGACGTGGGCAGGCCCTACGAGCAGTACTTC
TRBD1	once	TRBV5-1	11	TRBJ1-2	CASREQGDYTF	TGCGCCAGCCGCGAACAGGGGGACTACACCTTC
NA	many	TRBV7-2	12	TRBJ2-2	CASTLNTGELFF	TGTGCCAGCACTCTGAACACCGGGGAGCTGTTTTTT
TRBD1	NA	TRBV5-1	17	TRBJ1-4	CASSLAWTGGADEKLFF	TGCGCCAGCAGCTTGGCCTGGACAGGGGGCGCCGATGAAAAACTGTTTTTT
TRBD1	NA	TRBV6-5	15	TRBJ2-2	CASKMGQPNTGELFF	TGTGCCAGCAAAATGGGACAGCCGAACACCGGGGAGCTGTTTTTT
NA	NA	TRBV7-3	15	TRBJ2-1	CASSFGGASYNEQFF	TGTGCCAGCAGCTTTGGGGGGGCCTCCTACAATGAGCAGTTCTTC
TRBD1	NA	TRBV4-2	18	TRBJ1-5	CASSQGTQGAASNQPQHF	TGTGCCAGCAGCCAAGGGACTCAGGGGGCGGCTAGCAATCAGCCCCAGCATTTT
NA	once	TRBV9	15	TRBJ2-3	CASSVVGLRGDTQYF	TGTGCCAGCAGCGTAGTTGGCCTTCGGGGAGATACGCAGTATTTT
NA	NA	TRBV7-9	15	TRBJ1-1	CASSQRGGEDTEAFF	TGTGCCAGCAGCCAACGGGGGGGTGAGGACACTGAAGCTTTCTTT
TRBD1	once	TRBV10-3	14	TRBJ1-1	CAIRSGGENTEAFF	TGTGCCATCAGGTCAGGGGGAGAGAACACTGAAGCTTTCTTT
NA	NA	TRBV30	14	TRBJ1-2	CAWSVPQGNYGYTF	TGTGCCTGGAGTGTTCCACAGGGTAACTATGGCTACACCTTC
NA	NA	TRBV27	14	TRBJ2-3	CASSLWGRTDTQYF	TGTGCCAGCAGTTTATGGGGGCGTACAGATACGCAGTATTTT
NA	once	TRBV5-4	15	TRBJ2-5	CASTMPGNSKETQYF	TGTGCCAGCACCATGCCGGGGAACAGTAAGGAGACCCAGTACTTC
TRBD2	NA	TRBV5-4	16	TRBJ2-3	CASTLLSGGSTDTQYF	TGTGCCAGCACCCTACTTAGCGGGGGTAGCACAGATACGCAGTATTTT
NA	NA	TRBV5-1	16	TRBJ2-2	CASSLGPAGGTGELFF	TGCGCCAGCAGCTTGGGGCCCGCGGGTGGCACCGGGGAGCTGTTTTTT